These 24 T cell receptor beta chains were sequenced from one sample in a study of cytotoxic CD8 clonotypes in ibrutinib-treated CLL. Produced via immunoSEQ multiplex PCR; TCRdb's table is partial and in-frame only. This sample yields roughly 180,000 clones, of which roughly 80% are seen a single time; less than 6% belongs to the top ten. The sequencing here drew on PBMCs, taken after 24 months of ibrutinib treatment. The receptors shown here come from a human donor with chronic lymphocytic leukemia.

The gene calls are TRBV19 and TRBJ2-7, with 7 positions matching TRBD1. CDR1 and CDR2 from the germline V gene are LNHDA and SQIVND (reference sequence). The V and J ends lost 6 bases and 7 bases, in that order; junction bases with no gene match: 18. This CDR3 region has 16 residues. CDR3 amino acids: CASSPRQGVTYVEQYF. CDR3 DNA: TGTGCCAGTAGCCCGAGACAGGGAGTAACCTACGTGGAGCAGTACTTC.

Only a few counts were recorded for this clone. This chain connects TRBV9 to TRBJ2-3, with TRBD2 matching over 9 bases. The V and J ends lost 0 bases and 4 bases, in that order; junction bases with no gene match: 6. The germline gives CDR1 SGDLS, CDR2 YYNGEE. This CDR3 contains 16 residues. CDR3 nucleotides: TGTGCCAGCAGCGTAGGGGCTAGCGGGAACGCAGATACGCAGTATTTT. It is translated as CASSVGASGNADTQYF.

The chain employs TRBV7-2 and TRBJ2-2; weak D call: TRBD1 (5 bases). This CDR3 spans 14 amino acids. Germline V gene lookup returns CDR1 SGHTA and CDR2 FQGNSA. Trimming removed 3 bases at V and 3 bases at J, with 8 bases between. The CDR3 DNA is TGTGCCAGCAGCTTGTTCAGGGACACCGGGGAGCTGTTTTTT. Amino acid sequence: CASSLFRDTGELFF.

This clone was picked up one time. The chain recombines TRBV14 with TRBJ2-2; D unresolved. CDR3 length: 15 residues. CDR1 is SGHDN, CDR2 FVKESK, per germline. The V gene lost 3 bases and the J gene lost 4 bases, with 12 bases spanning the gap. CDR3 nucleotides: TGTGCCAGCAGCCAGCACCTCCCGCCCACCGGGGAGCTGTTTTTT. Encoded protein: CASSQHLPPTGELFF. The complete variable domain, with remaining parts taken from reference TRBV14 and TRBJ2-2, reads EAGVTQFPSHSVIEKGQTVTLRCDPISGHDNLYWYRRVMGKEIKFLLHFVKESKQDESGMPNNRFLAERTGGTYSTLKVQPAELEDSGVYFCASSQHLPPTGELFFGEGSRLTVL.

The rearrangement joins TRBV14 to TRBJ1-6; no definite D call. Germline V gene lookup returns CDR1 SGHDN and CDR2 FVKESK. The length of the CDR3 is 16 residues. V shed 1 base and J shed 3 bases, with 10 bases lying between them. CDR3 in DNA: TGTGCCAGCAGCCAAGTAGGACGGAGCTATAATTCACCCCTCCACTTT. Protein product: CASSQVGRSYNSPLHF.

This rearrangement joins TRBV27 to TRBJ2-7, with D possibly TRBD1 on 7 matching bases. The CDR3 loop spans 17 amino acids. Germline lookup yields CDR1 MNHEY and CDR2 SMNVEV (reference sequence). Trimming pared 4 bases from V and 1 base from J, leaving 20 bases between. CDR3: CASSYSPGAGGSYEQYF. The CDR3 DNA reads TGTGCCAGCAGTTACTCCCCGGGGGCAGGGGGGTCCTACGAGCAGTACTTC.

The chain couples TRBV28 to TRBJ1-1; the D is unclear. The germline V gene encodes CDR1 MDHEN and CDR2 SYDVKM. The germline V and J ends were trimmed by 6 bases and 1 base, with 6 bases remaining between them. The CDR3 spans 12 residues. The CDR3 DNA reads TGTGCCAGCAGGCGGACGAACACTGAAGCTTTCTTT. Residues: CASRRTNTEAFF.

CDR3 in amino acids: CASSGGRRNEQFF. DNA of the CDR3: TGTGCCAGTAGTGGCGGTCGACGCAATGAGCAGTTCTTC. The J gene is TRBJ2-1, the V gene TRBV19; D unresolved. The CDR3 is 13 amino acids. V lost 5 bases and J lost 6, with 11 bases in between. The germline CDR1 and CDR2 sequences are LNHDA and SQIVND (reference sequence).

V gene TRBV5-5 combines with J gene TRBJ1-3; tentative D call: TRBD1 (5 bases). Germline loops: CDR1 SGHKS, CDR2 YYEKEE (reference sequence). The CDR3 contains 14 residues. V gave up 3 bases and J gave up 3 bases, with 10 bases separating them. In nucleotides, the CDR3 is TGTGCCAGCAGCTCGGGACCGTTTGGAAACACCATATATTTT. It codes for CASSSGPFGNTIYF. The variable domain in full, completed from reference TRBV5-5 and TRBJ1-3, reads DAGVTQSPTHLIKTRGQQVTLRCSPISGHKSVSWYQQVLGQGPQFIFQYYEKEERGRGNFPDRFSARQFPNYSSELNVNALLLGDSALYLCASSSGPFGNTIYFGEGSWLTVV.

The chain carries TRBV19 and TRBJ2-2, with D possibly being TRBD2 (5 bases). The CDR3 sequence is 16 residues long. Trimming took off 8 bases at V and 0 bases at J, with 16 bases between the two ends. The germline gives CDR1 LNHDA, CDR2 SQIVND (reference sequence). The CDR3 loop reads CASSRRGLTNTGELFF. The DNA for the CDR3 is TGTGCCAGTTCCCGAAGAGGGTTGACGAACACCGGGGAGCTGTTTTTT.

The chain has TRBV5-1 and TRBJ1-1; possible D gene TRBD1, 5 bases. The CDR3 sequence is 13 residues long. CDR1 is SGHRS, CDR2 YFSETQ, per germline. The ends were cut back, 4 bases at V and 3 bases at J, with 10 bases in the middle. The CDR3 DNA follows: TGCGCCAGCAGCCCCCGGGGCTACACTGAAGCTTTCTTT. Translation gives CASSPRGYTEAFF.

In its sample, this clone was seen once. The chain uses TRBV19 and TRBJ2-7, with D perhaps given as TRBD1 or TRBD2 (5 bases each). V lost 1 base, J lost 1 base, and 11 bases lay in between. CDR1 LNHDA and CDR2 SQIVND come from the germline V gene (reference sequence). This CDR3 region has 15 residues. The CDR3 nucleotides read TGTGCCAGTAGTATAGGTCGGGACGGGTCCTACGAGCAGTACTTC. Translating it yields CASSIGRDGSYEQYF.

The rearrangement links TRBV5-1 to TRBJ2-2; 8 bases are a match to TRBD1. The CDR3 sequence is 16 residues long. V trimming: 2 bases; J trimming: 4 bases; junction bases outside the gene matches: 7. The germline V gene has CDR1 SGHRS and CDR2 YFSETQ. CDR3 in amino acids: CASSFLQGAGTGELFF. The CDR3 DNA sequence: TGCGCCAGCAGCTTTCTCCAGGGGGCAGGCACCGGGGAGCTGTTTTTT.

The chain couples TRBV19 to TRBJ1-1; D is unclear. The CDR3 is 16 residues long. Trimming removed 3 bases at V and 6 bases at J, with 20 bases between. Per germline, CDR1 LNHDA and CDR2 SQIVND (reference sequence). The CDR3 DNA sequence: TGTGCCAGTAGTATGGCGGCAGGTTTTTATGCTTCTGAAGCTTTCTTT. Translated: CASSMAAGFYASEAFF.

The genes are TRBV2 and TRBJ1-3, with D uncertain. The V and J ends lost 6 bases and 0 bases respectively, with 15 bases between them. The CDR3 consists of 16 residues. Per the germline V gene, CDR1 is SNHLY and CDR2 is FYNNEI. The CDR3 loop is CASSADRFNSGNTIYF. As DNA, the CDR3 is TGTGCCAGCAGCGCGGACCGTTTTAACTCTGGAAACACCATATATTTT.

This clone appeared a few times. The V call is TRBV6-6, the J call TRBJ1-2; 10 bases fit TRBD1. The CDR3 sequence is 13 residues long. CDR1 is MNHNY, CDR2 SVGAGI, per germline (reference sequence). V dropped 10 bases and J dropped 8; count of bases not matched to a gene: 10. As DNA, the CDR3 is TGTGCCACCCGCTGGGGGACAGGGGACGGCTACACCTTC. This encodes CATRWGTGDGYTF.

The chain links TRBV7-2 to TRBJ1-5; 8 bases align to TRBD1. J was trimmed by 6 bases and V by 5 bases; bases with no gene match: 6. The CDR3 has 14 residues. From germline, CDR1 is SGHTA and CDR2 FQGNSA. In nucleotides, the CDR3 is TGTGCCAGCAGCACAGGACAGGGTGGTCAGCCCCAGCATTTT. Its translation: CASSTGQGGQPQHF.

This clone was seen just once. The chain joins TRBV5-4 to TRBJ1-1; 7 bases line up with TRBD1. The V segment lost 4 bases and the J segment 5 bases; nucleotides outside the gene matches: 11. Germline V gene sequence: CDR1 SGHNT, CDR2 YYREEE (reference sequence). The CDR3 totals 15 residues. The CDR3 DNA reads as TGTGCCAGCAGCCCCCTCACAGGGGCGGAGACTGAAGCTTTCTTT. Translating gives CASSPLTGAETEAFF. The entire variable domain, with the rest obtained from reference TRBV5-4 and TRBJ1-1, is as follows: ETGVTQSPTHLIKTRGQQVTLRCSSQSGHNTVSWYQQALGQGPQFIFQYYREEENGRGNFPPRFSGLQFPNYSSELNVNALELDDSALYLCASSPLTGAETEAFFGQGTRLTVV.

V and J are TRBV11-2 and TRBJ2-7, with 7 nucleotides matching TRBD1. The CDR3 extends over 14 amino acids. The V gene end was trimmed by 5 bases and the J gene end by 1 base; junction bases not matched to a gene: 5. CDR1 and CDR2 (germline): SGHAT, FQNNGV. The CDR3 here is CASSPRDSSYEQYF. The CDR3 bases are TGTGCCAGCAGCCCCCGGGACAGTTCCTACGAGCAGTACTTC.

The J gene is TRBJ2-5, the V gene TRBV7-3, with 10 bases aligning to TRBD1. Germline V CDR1 and CDR2: SGHTA, FQGTGA. The V gene end was trimmed by 5 bases and the J gene end by 0 bases; junction bases not matched to a gene: 6. The CDR3 is made up of 16 amino acids. The DNA for the CDR3 is TGTGCCAGCAGCCCCGGGACAGGGGCGAACCAAGAGACCCAGTACTTC. Its protein is CASSPGTGANQETQYF.

This sequence joins TRBV30 and TRBJ2-2; TRBD1 matches at 11 bases. The CDR3 is 16 residues long. Germline V CDR1 and CDR2: GTSNPN, SVGIG (reference sequence). V was pared by 3 bases and J by 8 bases, with 11 bases of the junction left unmatched. The CDR3 DNA is TGTGCCTGGAGCCGGAGGGACAGGGGGTCGTTAGGGGAGCTGTTTTTT. Translation: CAWSRRDRGSLGELFF.

This clone showed up just a few times. The chain carries TRBV18 and TRBJ2-2, with D uncertain. There are 14 residues in the CDR3. CDR1 and CDR2 (germline): KGHSH, LQKENI. V gave up 3 bases and J gave up 0 bases, with 5 bases separating them. The CDR3 region has the DNA TGTGCCAGCTCACCGGGGACGAACACCGGGGAGCTGTTTTTT. The encoded protein is CASSPGTNTGELFF.

J is TRBJ2-6 and V is TRBV5-1; 9 bases agree with TRBD2. V dropped 3 bases and J dropped 2; count of bases not matched to a gene: 9. Per germline, CDR1 SGHRS and CDR2 YFSETQ. The length of the CDR3 is 18 residues. DNA of the CDR3: TGCGCCAGCAGCTCCGGGACTAGCTCGGGTGCTGGGGCCAACGTCCTGACTTTC. Translation gives CASSSGTSSGAGANVLTF.

The chain carries TRBV9 and TRBJ1-3; D uncertain. This CDR3 is 14 amino acids long. The V gene's germline CDR1 is SGDLS and CDR2 YYNGEE. Trimming took off 0 bases at V and 1 base at J, with 5 bases between the two ends. The CDR3 DNA follows: TGTGCCAGCAGCGTAGAAGGGTCTGGAAACACCATATATTTT. It yields the protein CASSVEGSGNTIYF.